This is a list of T cell receptor beta chains from one sample in a study of blood T cell repertoires in COVID-19. Libraries were prepared by immunoSEQ multiplex PCR; TCRdb keeps only in-frame clonotypes and omits some of them. Of about 70,000 clones listed, around 90% are singletons. The specimen was peripheral blood. These TCRs come from a human donor in a cohort sampled during active COVID-19. Each CDR3 is given with its conserved first and last residue. A D gene is named only where the DNA matches it firmly. Clone size is shown for a subset of rows, as once, few, many or a class of expanded clone.

cdr3_nt cdr3_aa clone_size d_call j_call cdr3_length v_call
TGTGCCAGCAGCCACGACGGGACAGACTATGGCTACACCTTC CASSHDGTDYGYTF . TRBD1 TRBJ1-2 14 TRBV7-2
TGTGCCAGCAGGTCCGGGTACGGCTACACCTTC CASRSGYGYTF . . TRBJ1-2 11 TRBV12-3/TRBV12-4
TGTGCCTGGAGGGAACAGGGGGCGGGAGATACGCAGTATTTT CAWREQGAGDTQYF . TRBD1 TRBJ2-3 14 TRBV30
TGCAGTGCTAGTGGAAGCTTCTTT CSASGSFF . . TRBJ1-1 8 TRBV20-1
TGTGCCAGCAGTTTATTAGTTCGCGGACAGGGAGGTTCACCCCTCCACTTT CASSLLVRGQGGSPLHF . TRBD1 TRBJ1-6 17 TRBV28
TGTGCCAGCAGTTACTCACAGGGGGCGCTTTCACCCCTCCACTTT CASSYSQGALSPLHF . TRBD1 TRBJ1-6 15 TRBV6-5
TGCGCCAGCAGCTTGCCAGACACTGAAGCTTTCTTT CASSLPDTEAFF . . TRBJ1-1 12 TRBV5-1
TGTGCCAGCTCACCAGGGGCAGTGAACAATCAGCCCCAGCATTTT CASSPGAVNNQPQHF . . TRBJ1-5 15 TRBV18
TGTGCCACCAGCAGTCCCCAGCGGGATCAGCCCCAGCATTTT CATSSPQRDQPQHF . . TRBJ1-5 14 TRBV15
TGTGCCAGCAGCTTAGGGGGACAGAGGAATCAGCCCCAGCATTTT CASSLGGQRNQPQHF . TRBD1 TRBJ1-5 15 TRBV7-2
TGTGCCAGCCAGGGGGCTCATGGCTACACCTTC CASQGAHGYTF . TRBD1 TRBJ1-2 11 TRBV19
TGTGCCAGCAGTTTCGGGGGGACGGGGGGTACTGAAGCTTTCTTT CASSFGGTGGTEAFF . . TRBJ1-1 15 TRBV27
TGTGCCAGCAGTTCTCGGGAGGCCACTGAAGCTTTCTTT CASSSREATEAFF once . TRBJ1-1 13 TRBV6-5
TGTGCCAGCAGTCCCTGGCGGGGGCCTAACACCGGGGAGCTGTTTTTT CASSPWRGPNTGELFF few . TRBJ2-2 16 TRBV11-2
TGCGCCAGCAGTCAACGGGACAGGCCTTATAGCAATCAGCCCCAGCATTTT CASSQRDRPYSNQPQHF . TRBD1 TRBJ1-5 17 TRBV23-1
TGTGCCACCAGTGATTACAGGGGGCGCGGGAGGCGACCCCTCCACTTT CATSDYRGRGRRPLHF few TRBD1 TRBJ1-6 16 TRBV24-1
TGTGCCAGCAGTTCCCTCACGGGGGGAATATATCATTCACCCCTCCACTTT CASSSLTGGIYHSPLHF . . TRBJ1-6 17 TRBV28
TGTGCCAGCAGCTTAGATCGACTAGCGGTGGAGCAGTACTTC CASSLDRLAVEQYF . TRBD2 TRBJ2-7 14 TRBV11-2
TGTGCCAGCAGTTCCGGGACAGGCCTCTACGAGCAGTACTTC CASSSGTGLYEQYF . TRBD1 TRBJ2-7 14 TRBV2
TGCGCCAGCAGCCAAGATATCTCAGCTACAGCCACCAACACCTTC CASSQDISATATNTF . . TRBJ1-2 15 TRBV4-3
TGTGCCAGCAGCTTTCCGAAGGACAGGGGATGGTCCGGGGAGCTGTTTTTT CASSFPKDRGWSGELFF . TRBD1 TRBJ2-2 17 TRBV11-2
TGTGCCAGCAGCTTGGCCGGTGGAGTCCTAAGCAATCAGCCCCAGCATTTT CASSLAGGVLSNQPQHF . . TRBJ1-5 17 TRBV5-6
TGTGCCAGCACCCCCCAGTCTGGGGCCAACGTCCTGACTTTC CASTPQSGANVLTF . . TRBJ2-6 14 TRBV27
TGCGCCAGCAGCCAAGATCTAGTCGACCGAAAGGGGCTGAGCTCCTACGAGCAGTACTTC CASSQDLVDRKGLSSYEQYF . . TRBJ2-7 20 TRBV4-1
TGTGCCAGTAGTCGGACCTGGGACAGTATTTATTCTCAGCCCCAGCATTTT CASSRTWDSIYSQPQHF . TRBD1 TRBJ1-5 17 TRBV19
TGCGCCAGCAGCCAAGAAGTAATACAGGGGGCGCAGGGCTATGGCTACACCTTC CASSQEVIQGAQGYGYTF . TRBD1 TRBJ1-2 18 TRBV4-1
TGTGCCAGCAACGGTGACTCTGCGGGCTATTCGTACCAAGAGACCCAGTACTTC CASNGDSAGYSYQETQYF . . TRBJ2-5 18 TRBV28
TGCGCCAGCAGCCCGGGGGGGGGCTACGAGCAGTACTTC CASSPGGGYEQYF . TRBD2 TRBJ2-7 13 TRBV4-1
TGTGCCAGCAGTTCCGACTCGGGTACAAGACCCTACGAGCAGTACTTC CASSSDSGTRPYEQYF . . TRBJ2-7 16 TRBV27
TGCGCCAGCAGCCCAGCCCGGGACAATAATGAAAAACTGTTTTTT CASSPARDNNEKLFF . . TRBJ1-4 15 TRBV5-1
TGTGCCAGCTACAGGGTCCACAATGAGCAGTTCTTC CASYRVHNEQFF . . TRBJ2-1 12 TRBV7-8
TGTGCCAGCCAAGGGCGGGGCCCCCTTTACGAGCAGTACTTC CASQGRGPLYEQYF . . TRBJ2-7 14 TRBV27
TGTGCCAGCAGTTGGGGGGGGTACACTGAAGCTTTCTTT CASSWGGYTEAFF . . TRBJ1-1 13 TRBV6-2/TRBV6-3
TGTGCCAGCACCAGGCGAGTCACTGGGGCCAACGTCCTGACTTTC CASTRRVTGANVLTF . . TRBJ2-6 15 TRBV28
TGTGCCAGCAGTGAGTGGACAGGGGCCTACGAGCAGTACTTC CASSEWTGAYEQYF . TRBD1 TRBJ2-7 14 TRBV6-1
TGTGCCAGCAGCCCAGTAGGGGCAGGGGGCGCGTACGAGCAGTACTTC CASSPVGAGGAYEQYF . TRBD1 TRBJ2-7 16 TRBV9
TGTGCCAGCAGTGAATTCGAGGGCCTCTACGAGCAGTACTTC CASSEFEGLYEQYF . . TRBJ2-7 14 TRBV2
TGTGCCAGCAGCTTGGCTAATAGGGGGACTAGCGGTTACGAGCAGTACTTC CASSLANRGTSGYEQYF . TRBD2 TRBJ2-7 17 TRBV5-6
TGTGCCAGCAGCGCCCGACAGGTGCCCTACGAGCAGTACTTC CASSARQVPYEQYF . . TRBJ2-7 14 TRBV9
TGTGCCAGCAGTCCAGGACAGGGAAATTGGCACGAGCAGTACTTC CASSPGQGNWHEQYF . TRBD1 TRBJ2-7 15 TRBV28
TGTGCCAGCAGCTTACCTCAGGGGTATGGCTACACCTTC CASSLPQGYGYTF once . TRBJ1-2 13 TRBV7-8
TGTGCCAGCAGTTCCCAGACAGCGTTGAACACTGAAGCTTTCTTT CASSSQTALNTEAFF . . TRBJ1-1 15 TRBV2
TGTGCCAGCAGAGGACAGGGAGAGAACTATGGCTACACCTTC CASRGQGENYGYTF . TRBD1 TRBJ1-2 14 TRBV6-6
TGTGCCAGCAGTCTTAAGGACCTATGGGCCAGGGGGGTGGATACTGAAGCTTTCTTT CASSLKDLWARGVDTEAFF once TRBD1 TRBJ1-1 19 TRBV11-2
TGTGCCAGTAGTAGAGGGACCCGGGGGAGTTACGAGCAGTACTTC CASSRGTRGSYEQYF . . TRBJ2-7 15 TRBV19
TGTGCCAGCACCACAACTCCGGGACAGGCAACGGCCCAGCATTTT CASTTTPGQATAQHF . TRBD1 TRBJ1-5 15 TRBV2
TGCGCCAGCAGCCCCCGCTTAGAGGAAGTAAGTGAGCAGTTCTTC CASSPRLEEVSEQFF . . TRBJ2-1 15 TRBV4-1
TGTGCCAGCAGTTTATCCGGGGGTAGGAGGGGCGGGGATGGCTACACCTTC CASSLSGGRRGGDGYTF . . TRBJ1-2 17 TRBV28
TGTGCCATCAGTGAGTCGATAGGGGGCAATCAGCCCCAGCATTTT CAISESIGGNQPQHF . . TRBJ1-5 15 TRBV10-3
TGTGCCAGACAGACAGGGGGCAGAGAAGCTTTCTTT CARQTGGREAFF . TRBD1 TRBJ1-1 12 TRBV30
TGTGCCAGCAGCTTCCAGCGTGCAACTAATGAAAAACTGTTTTTT CASSFQRATNEKLFF . . TRBJ1-4 15 TRBV7-6
TGCGCCAGCAACCTAATCGAGGGACAGCTAGGAGTACTCAATGAAAAACTGTTTTTT CASNLIEGQLGVLNEKLFF . TRBD1 TRBJ1-4 19 TRBV23-1
TGTGCCAGCAGTACAAAACAGGGTACCTACGAGCAGTACTTC CASSTKQGTYEQYF . . TRBJ2-7 14 TRBV5-4
TGTGCCAGTTTTTGGGGCCCAGAGACCCAGTACTTC CASFWGPETQYF . . TRBJ2-5 12 TRBV2
TGTGCCAGCAGGGGGACAGACTACACCTTC CASRGTDYTF . TRBD1 TRBJ1-2 10 TRBV2
TGTGCCAGCAGCTTAGGCCGCGAGGAGTACTTC CASSLGREEYF . . TRBJ2-7 11 TRBV7-8
TGCGCCAGCAGCCCCCGCAGCGGGGGGGTCTACGAGCAGTACTTC CASSPRSGGVYEQYF . TRBD2 TRBJ2-7 15 TRBV5-1
TGCGCCAGCAGCTTGGCACTAGCGGGGGACTACGAGCAGTACTTC CASSLALAGDYEQYF . TRBD2 TRBJ2-7 15 TRBV5-1
TGTGCCAGCGAAGCAGGGGATTCAAGGATCTACTACGAGCAGTACTTC CASEAGDSRIYYEQYF . . TRBJ2-7 16 TRBV6-6